Below, 27 T cell receptor beta chains from the same sample are listed, as sequenced in a study of T cells in Graves' hyperthyroidism and ophthalmopathy. RNA transcripts provided the source from which TCR beta CDR3 regions were amplified. A first-round RT-PCR of the TCR CDR3 used the HTBI primer set. MiXCR was run by TCRdb on the multiplex PCR reads, yielding one entry per CDR3 protein. The sample consists of a few hundred thousand distinct CDR3 sequences, roughly 14% of them appearing once. Sequencing input: blood. The receptors stem from a woman aged 25 to 45 with Graves' hyperthyroidism.

This clonotype showed up many times. CDR3 nucleotides: TGTGCCAGCAGTTACAGAGGGGGCGTAGTGGGCACTGAAGCTTTCTTT. Translated: CASSYRGGVVGTEAFF. The chain has TRBV6-6 and TRBJ1-1; 7 positions agree with TRBD1. This CDR3 has 16 residues. Germline lookup yields CDR1 MNHNY and CDR2 SVGAGI (reference sequence). The trim removed 2 bases at V and 4 bases at J, leaving 10 bases unmatched.

As to this clonotype: Its ends do not fully match the called genes, so a read error is possible. The rearrangement links TRBV29-1 to TRBJ2-7; 13 bases agree with TRBD2. Germline values: CDR1 SQVTM, CDR2 ANQGSEA. This CDR3 contains 15 residues. The CDR3 bases are TGCAGCGTTCAAGACCGACTAGCGGGGGGCTACGAGCAGTACTTC. As protein: CSVQDRLAGGYEQYF.

This clonotype was recorded many times. The chain combines TRBV18 with TRBJ2-3, with 7 nucleotides matching TRBD2. Trimming cost V 3 bases and J 0 bases; bases outside gene matches: 9. The germline gives CDR1 KGHSH, CDR2 LQKENI. The CDR3 is made up of 17 amino acids. DNA of the CDR3: TGTGCCAGCTCACCGTCCGGGACTACCCTAAGCACAGATACGCAGTATTTT. Translating it yields CASSPSGTTLSTDTQYF.

This clonotype came up a few times. The V and J genes are TRBV7-9 and TRBJ2-1, with D perhaps matching TRBD1 (6 bases). Trimming took off 5 bases at V and 3 bases at J, with 20 bases between the two ends. The CDR3 length is 17 residues. CDR1 and CDR2 from the germline V gene are SEHNR and FQNEAQ (reference sequence). CDR3 sequence: CASSPPLTGLGYNEQFF. The CDR3 DNA reads TGTGCCAGCAGCCCCCCGCTGACAGGATTAGGCTACAATGAGCAGTTCTTC.

There are many counts of this clonotype. The J gene is TRBJ2-2, the V gene TRBV11-2, with D possibly TRBD2 on 6 matching bases. Germline-derived CDR1 and CDR2 are SGHAT and FQNNGV. CDR3 length: 14 residues. Between the trimmed V and J ends, which lost 3 bases and 5 bases, there was a span of 10 bases. CDR3 amino acids: CASSLGLQTGELFF. CDR3 nucleotide sequence: TGTGCCAGCAGCTTGGGACTCCAAACCGGGGAGCTGTTTTTT.

This clonotype was picked up a small number of times. The CDR3 bases are TGTGCCAGCAGCGTAGGGGCGGGGCTTAGCTCCACAGATACGCAGTATTTT. Its protein product is CASSVGAGLSSTDTQYF. The rearrangement uses TRBV9 and TRBJ2-3; perhaps TRBD2 as D (6 bases). The V and J ends lost 0 bases and 2 bases respectively, with 16 bases between them. The CDR3 is 17 residues long. The germline CDR1 and CDR2 sequences are SGDLS and YYNGEE.

The rearrangement links TRBV14 to TRBJ2-1; D might be TRBD2 (7 bases). CDR1 and CDR2 (germline): SGHDN, FVKESK. CDR3 length: 16 amino acids. V was clipped by 5 bases and J by 5 bases, with 19 bases between them. The CDR3 spells CASSTQRDTLNNEQFF. The DNA for the CDR3 is TGTGCCAGCAGCACCCAGCGGGACACCCTTAACAATGAGCAGTTCTTC.

Many counts were recorded for this clonotype. This sequence joins TRBV7-8 and TRBJ2-3; D might be TRBD2 (5 bases). This CDR3 has 16 amino acids. Trimming stripped 4 bases from V and 6 bases from J, with 20 bases between. Germline V gives CDR1 SGHVS, CDR2 FQNEAQ. In nucleotides, the CDR3 is TGTGCCAGCAGCTCGAGGCGGCTAGCTCCGAGGGATACGCAGTATTTT. Amino acids: CASSSRRLAPRDTQYF.

This clonotype was counted ten times or more. J is TRBJ1-1 and V is TRBV7-2; the D is unclear. CDR1 and CDR2 (germline): SGHTA, FQGNSA. The length of the CDR3 is 13 residues. V dropped 6 bases and J dropped 6 bases, with 14 bases sitting between them. The CDR3 bases are TGTGCCAGCAGGGGTAGAGGGTACCCTGAAGCTTTCTTT. Its protein product is CASRGRGYPEAFF.

This clonotype has more than one count but fewer than ten. In nucleotides, the CDR3 is TGTGCCAGCTCACCACCAGCGGGAGGGCTTCCTAGCACAGATACGCAGTATTTT. Translated, it gives CASSPPAGGLPSTDTQYF. The chain carries TRBV18 and TRBJ2-3; 10 bases fit TRBD2. The CDR3 covers 18 residues. Per germline, CDR1 KGHSH and CDR2 LQKENI. The V segment lost 0 bases and the J segment 0 bases; nucleotides outside the gene matches: 6.

This clonotype turned up a few times. The rearrangement links TRBV7-2 to TRBJ1-2; D is unclear. Trimming shortened V by 5 bases and J by 6 bases, and 16 bases separated the two germline ends. Germline V CDR1 and CDR2: SGHTA, FQGNSA. There are 14 residues in the CDR3. The DNA of the CDR3 is TGTGCCAGCAGCCCAGGTACCTTAGAAGATGGCTACACCTTC. Translating gives CASSPGTLEDGYTF.

The J gene is TRBJ2-2, the V gene TRBV10-3; no clear D gene. The CDR3 spans 14 residues. Germline CDR1 is ENHRY and CDR2 is SYGVKD. V lost 8 bases to trimming and J lost 0 bases, with 10 bases between them. The CDR3: CAISGRSNTGELFF. Written as DNA, the CDR3 is TGTGCCATCTCGGGCAGATCGAACACCGGGGAGCTGTTTTTT.

This clonotype was detected many times. CDR3 nucleotides: TGTGCCAGCAGCTCGGGGACACCGGGCAATGAGCAGTTCTTC. Translation: CASSSGTPGNEQFF. V is TRBV7-3 and J is TRBJ2-1; TRBD1 might be the D (6 bases). CDR1 and CDR2 from the germline V gene are SGHTA and FQGTGA. Trimming took 4 bases from V and 6 from J, leaving 13 bases between them. This CDR3 is built from 14 residues.

This clonotype was detected many times. This chain links TRBV11-2 with TRBJ1-2; no clear D gene. Germline values: CDR1 SGHAT, CDR2 FQNNGV. Trimming removed 5 bases at V and 6 bases at J, with 13 bases between. CDR3 length: 13 residues. CDR3 in DNA: TGTGCCAGCAGCCTAGCCGGCCCCCATGGCTACACCTTC. Encoded protein: CASSLAGPHGYTF.

This clonotype was counted many times. The gene calls are TRBV5-1 and TRBJ2-7, with 7 bases aligning to TRBD1. Trimming at V came to 0 bases and at J to 0 bases, leaving 3 bases not matched to a gene. The germline CDR1 and CDR2 sequences are SGHRS and YFSETQ. The CDR3 loop spans 15 amino acids. In nucleotides, the CDR3 is TGCGCCAGCAGCTTGGGGGACAGCAGCTCCTACGAGCAGTACTTC. Translating it yields CASSLGDSSSYEQYF.

This clonotype was seen a few times. The chain has TRBV7-9 and TRBJ2-5; 7 bases map to TRBD1. CDR1 and CDR2 (germline): SEHNR, FQNEAQ (reference sequence). The CDR3 length is 15 residues. The J segment lost 5 bases and the V segment lost 4 bases, leaving 10 bases of the junction unmatched. The CDR3 DNA is TGTGCCAGCAGCTCAGGGGGTCCTGATTGGGAGACCCAGTACTTC. The encoded protein is CASSSGGPDWETQYF.

This clonotype was observed at least ten times. The chain employs TRBV30 and TRBJ2-7; the D gene is possibly TRBD2 (5 bases). Trimming pared 4 bases from V and 4 bases from J, leaving 14 bases between. The length of the CDR3 is 13 residues. The V gene's germline CDR1 is GTSNPN and CDR2 SVGIG (reference sequence). The CDR3 sequence: CAWNRLADYEQYF. The CDR3 DNA is TGTGCCTGGAACCGGCTAGCAGATTACGAGCAGTACTTC.

This clonotype was counted many times. This chain joins TRBV3-1 and TRBJ1-5, with TRBD1 matching over 7 bases. The CDR3 is 15 amino acids. With 0 bases clipped from V and 5 bases from J, the junction kept 4 bases outside the gene matches. Germline-derived CDR1 and CDR2 are LGHDT and YNNKEL (reference sequence). The CDR3: CASSQDDRDYQPQHF. CDR3 DNA sequence: TGTGCCAGCAGCCAAGATGACAGGGATTATCAGCCCCAGCATTTT.

The chain has TRBV15 and TRBJ2-5, with D perhaps matching TRBD2 (6 bases). Germline CDR1 is LNHNV and CDR2 is YYDKDF (reference sequence). Trimming left V 5 bases short and J 4 bases short, with 14 bases between. CDR3 length: 14 amino acids. The CDR3 sequence: CATSGSVRGETQYF. CDR3 DNA: TGTGCCACCAGCGGGTCCGTGCGGGGAGAGACCCAGTACTTC.

This clonotype was counted only a few times. This rearrangement joins TRBV14 to TRBJ2-7; 9 bases line up with TRBD2. The CDR3 spans 16 residues. CDR1 and CDR2 from the germline V gene are SGHDN and FVKESK. Unmatched junction bases numbered 6, after V lost 0 bases and J lost 3 bases. Written as DNA, the CDR3 is TGTGCCAGCAGCCAAGATATTGGTAGCGGGAGCTACGAGCAGTACTTC. This translates into CASSQDIGSGSYEQYF.

The J gene is TRBJ2-7, the V gene TRBV5-4; the match to TRBD1 covers 8 bases. Germline CDR1 is SGHNT and CDR2 is YYREEE (reference sequence). The junction had 13 bases not matched to a gene; V was cut back by 4 bases and J by 4 bases. This CDR3 region has 16 residues. The CDR3 region has the DNA TGTGCCAGCAGCAGGGGGGCCGGACAGGGCCGATACGAGCAGTACTTC. It codes for CASSRGAGQGRYEQYF.

This clonotype was found many times. V gene TRBV6-5 combines with J gene TRBJ2-7; TRBD1 aligns across 10 bases. The V gene end was trimmed by 2 bases and the J gene end by 2 bases; junction bases not matched to a gene: 0. The CDR3 is made up of 14 amino acids. The germline CDR1 and CDR2 sequences are MNHEY and SVGAGI. The CDR3 coding sequence is TGTGCCAGCAGTTACGGGACAGGGGCCTACGAGCAGTACTTC. Residues: CASSYGTGAYEQYF.

This clonotype was observed a handful of times. The chain employs TRBV6-1 and TRBJ1-3; no reliable D call. Deletions cut 5 bases from V and 0 bases from J, with 14 bases between. Germline CDR1 is MNHNS and CDR2 is SASEGT. The CDR3 is 16 amino acids. Here the CDR3 DNA reads TGTGCCAGCAGTCGGACTTCACGAGCCTCTGGAAACACCATATATTTT. It specifies CASSRTSRASGNTIYF.

This clonotype was picked up many times. The gene calls are TRBV5-1 and TRBJ2-7; D possibly matches TRBD1 or TRBD2 (6 bases each). The germline V and J ends were trimmed by 7 bases and 3 bases, with 17 bases remaining between them. Germline CDR1 reads SGHRS; CDR2 reads YFSETQ. The CDR3 has 14 residues. CDR3 DNA: TGCGCCAGCGGAGGGGGGTCAGCAGTCTACGAGCAGTACTTC. Protein product: CASGGGSAVYEQYF.

With respect to this clonotype: Possible read error: a much larger clone is one base away. The chain combines TRBV12-3 or TRBV12-4 with TRBJ2-1; TRBD2 is a possible D gene (5 bases). The CDR3 has 15 residues. Deletions cut 6 bases from V and 3 bases from J, with 15 bases between. CDR3 bases: TGTGCCAGCAGCTTGGGAGCGAGAGTCTACAATGAGCAGTTCTTC. This encodes CASSLGARVYNEQFF.

This clonotype was seen many times. V gene TRBV2 combines with J gene TRBJ2-1; 8 bases agree with TRBD2. V was pared by 7 bases and J by 4 bases, with 6 bases of the junction left unmatched. From germline, CDR1 is SNHLY and CDR2 FYNNEI. CDR3 length: 14 residues. The CDR3 DNA reads as TGTGCCAGCATACCGGGACTAGAATACAATGAGCAGTTCTTC. Protein product: CASIPGLEYNEQFF.

Only a few counts were recorded for this clonotype. The chain has TRBV11-2 and TRBJ2-1, with 9 nucleotides matching TRBD2. The CDR3 is 17 residues long. V lost 2 bases, J lost 3 bases, and 8 bases stayed unmatched. Germline V gives CDR1 SGHAT, CDR2 FQNNGV. In DNA, the CDR3 is TGTGCCAGCAGCTTATTTGCGGGAGGGCCCGACTACAATGAGCAGTTCTTC. This translates into CASSLFAGGPDYNEQFF.